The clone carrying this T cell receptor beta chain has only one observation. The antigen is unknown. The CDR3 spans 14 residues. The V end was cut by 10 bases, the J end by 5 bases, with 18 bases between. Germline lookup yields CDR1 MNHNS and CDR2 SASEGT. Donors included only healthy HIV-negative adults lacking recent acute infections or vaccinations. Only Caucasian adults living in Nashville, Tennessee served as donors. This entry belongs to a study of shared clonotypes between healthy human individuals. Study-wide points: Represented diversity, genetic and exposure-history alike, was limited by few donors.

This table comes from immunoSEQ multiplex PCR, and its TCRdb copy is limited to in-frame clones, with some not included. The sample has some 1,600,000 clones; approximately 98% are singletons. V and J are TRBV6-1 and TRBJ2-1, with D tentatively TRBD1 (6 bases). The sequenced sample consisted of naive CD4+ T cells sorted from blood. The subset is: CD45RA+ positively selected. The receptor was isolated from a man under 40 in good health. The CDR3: CATGRDKFHNEQFF. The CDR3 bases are TGTGCCACCGGAAGGGACAAGTTTCACAATGAGCAGTTCTTC.